This TCR beta chain was sequenced during a study of regulatory T cells in long-lasting Graves disease. Arm-PCR with iRepertoire HTBI primers amplified the CDR3 regions for these TCR beta libraries. TCRdb re-called the multiplex PCR reads with MiXCR, one entry per CDR3 protein. This table has fewer than 450,000 distinct CDR3 sequences, about 15% appearing once. This clonotype was seen at least ten times. Germline CDR1 and CDR2: KGHSH and LQKENI. CDR3 length: 15 amino acids. J lost 1 base, V lost 6 bases, and 6 bases had no gene match. Time point defined: newly diagnosed GD, antithyroid drugs for less than 3 months. RNA extracted from PBMCs served as the sequencing template. These data are also associated with another study on T cells in Graves' hyperthyroidism and ophthalmopathy.

The receptor comes from a woman aged 40 to 50 with Graves disease. The starting material was peripheral blood mononuclear cells (PBMCs), obtained at new diagnosis, from a patient treated with antithyroid drugs. V is TRBV18 and J is TRBJ2-7, with 10 bases identical to TRBD2. The CDR3 protein is CASSPPSGGSYEQYF. The CDR3 DNA reads as TGTGCCAGCTCCCCTCCTAGCGGGGGATCCTACGAGCAGTACTTC. The full variable domain, its missing parts supplied by reference TRBV18 and TRBJ2-7, is NAGVMQNPRHLVRRRGQEARLRCSPMKGHSHVYWYRQLPEEGLKFMVYLQKENIIDESGMPKERFSAEFPKEGPSILRIQQVVRGDSAAYFCASSPPSGGSYEQYFGPGTRLTVT.